Given below is one TCR beta chain in context. The data derive from a study of blood T cell repertoires in COVID-19. Study details: Donors in the United States, Italy and Spain gave samples during acute or convalescent COVID-19. Sources were T cells, B-cell-depleted T cells, or PBMCs; the material itself was cDNA or gDNA.

This CDR3 has 15 residues. The V gene's germline CDR1 is SGHTA and CDR2 FQGTGA. V shed 6 bases, J shed 6 bases, and the junction held 8 bases outside the gene matches. Authors' methods: Reference gene primer amplification gave estimated nucleated cell counts. The repertoire was sequenced with immunoSEQ multiplex PCR; TCRdb's copy has only in-frame clones and lacks some. The V and J calls and clone size are taken from that table; D and trimming were inferred from the DNA. Counted here are 100,000 to 150,000 clones, 79% occurring once; the ten biggest clones make up about 40%. The sequenced material came from peripheral blood. The chain uses TRBV7-3 and TRBJ2-1, with 10 positions matching TRBD1. The sequence came from a middle-aged man with active or convalescent COVID-19. In DNA form, the CDR3 reads TGTGCCAGCAGACCCGACAGGGGGCCCACCAATGAGCAGTTCTTC. Its translation is CASRPDRGPTNEQFF.